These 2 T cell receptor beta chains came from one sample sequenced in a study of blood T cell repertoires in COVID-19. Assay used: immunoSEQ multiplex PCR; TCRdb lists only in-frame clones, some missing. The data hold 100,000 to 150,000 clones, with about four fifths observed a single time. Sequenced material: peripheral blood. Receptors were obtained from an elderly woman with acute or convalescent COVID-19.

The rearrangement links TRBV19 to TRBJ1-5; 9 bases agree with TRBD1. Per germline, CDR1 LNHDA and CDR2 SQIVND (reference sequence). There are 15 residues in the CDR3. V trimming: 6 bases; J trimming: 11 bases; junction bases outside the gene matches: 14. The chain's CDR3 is CASSPDRGGDMSQHF. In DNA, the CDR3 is TGTGCCAGTAGCCCGGACAGGGGAGGTGACATGTCCCAGCATTTT.

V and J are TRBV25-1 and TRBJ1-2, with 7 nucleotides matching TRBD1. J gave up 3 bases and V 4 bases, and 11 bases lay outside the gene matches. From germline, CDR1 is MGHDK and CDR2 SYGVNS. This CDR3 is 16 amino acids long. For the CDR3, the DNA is TGTGCCAGCAGTGGGGGCCTGACAGGGTCCTACTATGGCTACACCTTC. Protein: CASSGGLTGSYYGYTF.